These 27 T cell receptor beta chains came from one sample sequenced in a study of blood T cell repertoires in COVID-19. Only in-frame clones appear in the TCRdb table, and some are missing; sequencing was by immunoSEQ multiplex PCR. The sample holds about 380,000 clones, 70% to 90% seen once. The sequencing input was PBMCs or T cells enriched from blood (not recorded which). The receptors shown here come from a woman under 30 who had recovered from COVID-19.

This clone was detected only a few times. The rearrangement uses TRBV6-1 and TRBJ1-3; D gene uncertain. This CDR3 has 16 amino acids. V shed 3 bases and J shed 0 bases, with 12 bases lying between them. Germline CDR1 is MNHNS and CDR2 is SASEGT. The CDR3 sequence is CASSEHYISSGNTIYF. The CDR3 bases are TGTGCCAGCAGTGAGCACTACATAAGCTCTGGAAACACCATATATTTT.

V gene TRBV11-2 combines with J gene TRBJ1-3, with D maybe TRBD1 (6 bases). CDR1 and CDR2 (germline): SGHAT, FQNNGV. This CDR3 contains 15 residues. With 7 bases removed from V and 4 bases from J, the gap between germline ends came to 17 bases. The DNA of the CDR3 is TGTGCCAGCAACACCCTGACAGGCTGGGGAAACACCATATATTTT. This sequence encodes CASNTLTGWGNTIYF.

This chain joins TRBV9 and TRBJ2-1, with 8 bases matching TRBD1. After removal of 3 bases from V and 1 base from J, the junction contained 15 bases not matched to a gene. This CDR3 spans 19 amino acids. CDR1 SGDLS and CDR2 YYNGEE come from the germline V gene. CDR3 in DNA: TGTGCCAGCAGCGCCCTAGGGGGACGCGGGACAGGATCCTACAATGAGCAGTTCTTC. It yields the protein CASSALGGRGTGSYNEQFF.

This rearrangement joins TRBV7-3 to TRBJ1-1; no clear D gene. Trimming cost V 3 bases and J 4 bases, with 6 bases left between them. Germline CDR1 SGHTA, CDR2 FQGTGA. This CDR3 has 12 residues. The CDR3 sequence is CASSFTGTEAFF. The CDR3 DNA reads TGTGCCAGCAGCTTCACGGGCACTGAAGCTTTCTTT.

The V call is TRBV5-1, the J call TRBJ1-1; perhaps TRBD1 as D (6 bases). The germline V gene encodes CDR1 SGHRS and CDR2 YFSETQ. The CDR3 length is 14 residues. V shed 5 bases and J shed 1 base, with 12 bases lying between them. The DNA for the CDR3 is TGCGCCAGCAGGGGGGACATCTGGAACACTGAAGCTTTCTTT. This encodes CASRGDIWNTEAFF.

In its sample, this clone was seen once. The gene calls are TRBV25-1 and TRBJ1-5; perhaps TRBD1 as D (6 bases). The CDR3 is 12 amino acids. V lost 3 bases and J 6 bases, leaving 6 bases between the germline ends. Looked up from germline, CDR1 is MGHDK and CDR2 is SYGVNS. As DNA, the CDR3 is TGTGCCAGCAGTGACAGGGGTCAGCCCCAGCATTTT. It is translated as CASSDRGQPQHF.

This clone was seen repeatedly, ten times or more. This chain joins TRBV6-4 and TRBJ1-6; a weak D match, TRBD1 (5 bases). Per the germline V gene, CDR1 is MRHNA and CDR2 is SNTAGT. V dropped 3 bases and J dropped 5 bases, with 5 bases sitting between them. The CDR3 spans 13 residues. The CDR3 loop is CASSETDNSPLHF. The CDR3 DNA reads TGTGCCAGCAGTGAGACAGATAATTCACCCCTCCACTTT.

The chain links TRBV5-4 to TRBJ2-3; D possibly corresponds to TRBD2 (6 bases). CDR1 SGHNT and CDR2 YYREEE come from the germline V gene (reference sequence). This CDR3 has 15 amino acids. The ends were cut back, 4 bases at V and 0 bases at J, with 12 bases in the middle. The CDR3 here is CASSIRTTSTDTQYF. The CDR3 bases are TGTGCCAGCAGCATCCGGACTACCAGCACAGATACGCAGTATTTT.

The genes are TRBV28 and TRBJ1-3; TRBD1 is a possible D gene (5 bases). Germline values: CDR1 MDHEN, CDR2 SYDVKM. CDR3 length equals 16 residues. V was pared by 0 bases and J by 1 base, with 10 bases between. The CDR3 loop is CASSLWQGNSGNTIYF. As DNA, the CDR3 is TGTGCCAGCAGTTTATGGCAGGGAAATTCTGGAAACACCATATATTTT.

A note on this clone: Other nucleotide sequences from this sample produce the same CDR3. This chain connects TRBV2 to TRBJ1-1; weak D call: TRBD1 (6 bases). Per the germline V gene, CDR1 is SNHLY and CDR2 is FYNNEI. CDR3 length: 12 residues. V was cut by 6 bases and J by 1 base, with 6 bases left in between. The CDR3, as DNA: TGTGCCAGCAGGACAGGGAACACTGAAGCTTTCTTT. Its translation is CASRTGNTEAFF.

This chain joins TRBV27 and TRBJ2-7; perhaps TRBD1 as D (6 bases). Germline V gives CDR1 MNHEY, CDR2 SMNVEV (reference sequence). CDR3 size: 12 residues. The V end was cut by 6 bases, the J end by 3 bases, with 9 bases between. The CDR3 sequence: CASRKQGYEQYF. CDR3 sequence (DNA): TGTGCCAGCAGAAAACAGGGCTACGAGCAGTACTTC.

In this sample, this clone turned up many times. This chain connects TRBV5-1 to TRBJ2-7; no clear D gene. The CDR3 is made up of 15 amino acids. Germline CDR1 and CDR2: SGHRS and YFSETQ. Trimming shortened V by 3 bases and J by 2 bases, and 15 bases separated the two germline ends. The CDR3 is CASSSLSPPPYEQYF. The CDR3 DNA reads TGCGCCAGCAGCTCCCTTAGCCCGCCCCCCTACGAGCAGTACTTC.

The V and J genes are TRBV9 and TRBJ2-5; tentative D call: TRBD1 (5 bases). There are 14 residues in the CDR3. From germline, CDR1 is SGDLS and CDR2 YYNGEE. Deletions cut 0 bases from V and 1 base from J, with 7 bases between. In nucleotides, the CDR3 is TGTGCCAGCAGCGTAGGGGGCAGCCAAGAGACCCAGTACTTC. This encodes CASSVGGSQETQYF.

J is TRBJ1-2 and V is TRBV5-1; D unresolved. The CDR3 runs 13 residues. Germline CDR1 is SGHRS and CDR2 is YFSETQ. V was shortened by 5 bases and J by 4 bases, with 12 bases between the two germline ends. In DNA form, the CDR3 reads TGCGCCAGCAGTCATGACACGCGCTATGGCTACACCTTC. It yields the protein CASSHDTRYGYTF.

The V gene is TRBV28, the J gene TRBJ2-1; D possibly corresponds to TRBD2 (6 bases). The CDR3 covers 17 residues. The germline V gene encodes CDR1 MDHEN and CDR2 SYDVKM. Trimming removed 1 base at V and 1 base at J, with 14 bases between. The CDR3 coding sequence is TGTGCCAGCAGTTTATTGGCGGGGTCCCCTTCCTACAATGAGCAGTTCTTC. It translates to CASSLLAGSPSYNEQFF.

The V gene is TRBV6-5, the J gene TRBJ1-4; 8 nucleotides match TRBD1. The CDR3 runs to 14 residues. The trim removed 5 bases at V and 7 bases at J, leaving 6 bases unmatched. Germline CDR1 reads MNHEY; CDR2 reads SVGAGI. The CDR3 sequence is CASSNRGNSEKLFF. CDR3 DNA sequence: TGTGCCAGCAGTAACAGGGGGAATAGTGAAAAACTGTTTTTT.

This rearrangement joins TRBV7-6 to TRBJ1-5, with TRBD1 matching over 9 bases. The CDR3 contains 17 residues. Germline lookup yields CDR1 SGHVS and CDR2 FNYEAQ. Trimming at V came to 6 bases and at J to 2 bases, leaving 11 bases not matched to a gene. The CDR3 DNA is TGTGCCAGCAGTTATTCGACAGGGGGGGATGGCAATCAGCCCCAGCATTTT. Protein: CASSYSTGGDGNQPQHF.

The rearrangement uses TRBV19 and TRBJ1-5; no clear D gene. Looked up from germline, CDR1 is LNHDA and CDR2 is SQIVND (reference sequence). Deletions cut 3 bases from V and 1 base from J, with 4 bases between. The CDR3 consists of 13 residues. CDR3 nucleotides: TGTGCCAGTAGTATCAAAAGCAATCAGCCCCAGCATTTT. Translating gives CASSIKSNQPQHF.

The chain links TRBV4-1 to TRBJ1-2, with D perhaps TRBD1 (5 bases). Germline CDR1 and CDR2: MGHRA and YSYEKL. CDR3 size: 17 residues. V lost 0 bases and J 4 bases, leaving 18 bases between the germline ends. CDR3 in amino acids: CASSQEGWQGLGYGYTF. The CDR3 DNA is TGCGCCAGCAGCCAAGAGGGGTGGCAGGGCTTAGGCTATGGCTACACCTTC.

The chain's CDR3 is CASSIERVTEAFF. Here the CDR3 DNA reads TGTGCCAGTAGTATAGAGAGGGTCACTGAAGCTTTCTTT. This chain joins TRBV19 and TRBJ1-1; D is unclear. The CDR3 has 13 residues. CDR1 is LNHDA and CDR2 is SQIVND in the germline V gene (reference sequence). Between the trimmed V and J ends, which lost 0 bases and 4 bases, there was a span of 6 bases.

The table lists this clone with a count of one. The rearrangement links TRBV9 to TRBJ2-1; D gene ambiguous. The CDR3 is made up of 15 amino acids. Per germline, CDR1 SGDLS and CDR2 YYNGEE. The V gene lost 3 bases and the J gene lost 8 bases, with 18 bases spanning the gap. The CDR3 sequence is CASSADDRYRDEQFF. The CDR3 region has the DNA TGTGCCAGCAGCGCAGACGACCGCTACCGGGATGAGCAGTTCTTC.

The chain has TRBV20-1 and TRBJ2-1; the match to TRBD1 covers 7 bases. V trimming: 6 bases; J trimming: 9 bases; junction bases outside the gene matches: 5. Germline V gene sequence: CDR1 DFQATT, CDR2 SNEGSKA (reference sequence). CDR3 length: 11 residues. CDR3 region: CSAKGAFEQFF. The CDR3 DNA sequence: TGCAGTGCGAAGGGGGCGTTTGAGCAGTTCTTC.

The V gene is TRBV6-5, the J gene TRBJ1-2; D gene ambiguous. Deletions cut 6 bases from V and 3 bases from J, with 5 bases between. Per germline, CDR1 MNHEY and CDR2 SVGAGI. The CDR3 has 11 amino acids. The CDR3, as DNA: TGTGCCAGCAGACTAGACTATGGCTACACCTTC. Its protein is CASRLDYGYTF.

The J gene is TRBJ2-5, the V gene TRBV10-3, with 13 bases fitting TRBD2. Germline V gene sequence: CDR1 ENHRY, CDR2 SYGVKD. With 7 bases clipped from V and 5 bases from J, the junction kept 7 bases outside the gene matches. The CDR3 runs 15 residues. DNA for the CDR3: TGTGCCATCAAACAGACTAGCGGGGGGCAGGAGACCCAGTACTTC. This sequence encodes CAIKQTSGGQETQYF.

The rearrangement uses TRBV3-1 (or the pseudogene TRBV3-2) and TRBJ1-4; 9 nucleotides line up with TRBD1. CDR3 length: 17 residues. Germline CDR1 LGHDT, CDR2 YNNKEL (reference sequence). V lost 3 bases, J lost 4 bases, and 9 bases stayed unmatched. The CDR3 DNA follows: TGTGCCAGCAGCCACCTCACCGGGACAGGGTTTAATGAAAAACTGTTTTTT. Translating it yields CASSHLTGTGFNEKLFF.

The chain joins TRBV4-3 to TRBJ1-6, with D unresolved. CDR3 length: 17 amino acids. Germline CDR1 is LGHNA and CDR2 is YSLEER. V dropped 1 base and J dropped 0 bases, with 10 bases sitting between them. The CDR3 reads CASSQAPTSSYNSPLHF. CDR3 coding DNA: TGCGCCAGCAGCCAAGCACCCACGAGCTCCTATAATTCACCCCTCCACTTT.

The CDR3: CASTLGSKTGNYEQYF. The CDR3 nucleotides are TGTGCCAGCACCCTTGGCTCCAAGACAGGAAACTACGAGCAGTACTTC. The chain joins TRBV7-2 to TRBJ2-7, with a weak D call TRBD1 (6 bases). CDR1 SGHTA and CDR2 FQGNSA come from the germline V gene. This CDR3 is built from 16 residues. Trimming took 7 bases from V and 3 from J, leaving 22 bases between them. Combining the CDR3 with reference TRBV7-2 and TRBJ2-7 gives the whole variable domain GAGVSQSPSNKVTEKGKDVELRCDPISGHTALYWYRQSLGQGLEFLIYFQGNSAPDKSGLPSDRFSAERTGGSVSTLTIQRTQQEDSAVYLCASTLGSKTGNYEQYFGPGTRLTVT.